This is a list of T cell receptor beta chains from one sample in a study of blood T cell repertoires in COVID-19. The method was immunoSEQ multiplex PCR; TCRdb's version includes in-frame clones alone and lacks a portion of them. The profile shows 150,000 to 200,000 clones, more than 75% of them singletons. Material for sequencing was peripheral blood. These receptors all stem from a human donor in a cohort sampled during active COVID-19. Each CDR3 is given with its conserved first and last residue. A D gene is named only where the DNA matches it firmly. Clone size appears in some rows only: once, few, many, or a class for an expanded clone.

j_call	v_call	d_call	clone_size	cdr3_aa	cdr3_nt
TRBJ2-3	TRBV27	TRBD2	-	CASSLLAGGTDTQYF	TGTGCCAGCAGTCTCCTAGCGGGAGGCACAGATACGCAGTATTTT
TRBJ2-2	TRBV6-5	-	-	CASSSHTGELFF	TGTGCCAGCAGTTCCCATACCGGGGAGCTGTTTTTT
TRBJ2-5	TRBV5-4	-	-	CASSFPGGYQETQYF	TGTGCCAGCAGCTTTCCAGGGGGGTACCAAGAGACCCAGTACTTC
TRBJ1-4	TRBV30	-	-	CAWSPGRTNEKLFF	TGTGCCTGGAGTCCCGGGAGAACTAATGAAAAACTGTTTTTT
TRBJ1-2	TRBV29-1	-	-	CSAHRGYGYTF	TGCAGCGCCCATAGGGGGTATGGCTACACCTTC
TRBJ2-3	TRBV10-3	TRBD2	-	CAISESRGLAGADTQYF	TGTGCCATCAGTGAGTCTCGGGGACTAGCGGGAGCAGATACGCAGTATTTT
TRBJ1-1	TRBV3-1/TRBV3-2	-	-	CASSQGGSSEAFF	TGTGCCAGCAGCCAAGGCGGGTCCAGTGAAGCTTTCTTT
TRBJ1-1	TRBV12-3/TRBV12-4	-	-	CASSPYGTEAFF	TGTGCCAGCAGCCCCTATGGCACTGAAGCTTTCTTT
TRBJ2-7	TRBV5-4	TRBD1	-	CASSLTGTGNGEQYF	TGTGCCAGCAGCTTAACCGGGACAGGGAACGGTGAGCAGTACTTC
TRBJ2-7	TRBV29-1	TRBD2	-	CSVLAGAKIDDEQYF	TGCAGCGTTCTAGCGGGAGCGAAGATTGACGACGAGCAGTACTTC
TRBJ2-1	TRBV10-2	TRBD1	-	CATKPGTAISYNEQFF	TGCGCCACCAAACCCGGGACAGCGATCTCCTACAATGAGCAGTTCTTC
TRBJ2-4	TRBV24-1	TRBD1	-	CATSDPRQGANIQYF	TGTGCCACCAGTGATCCCCGACAGGGGGCGAACATTCAGTACTTC
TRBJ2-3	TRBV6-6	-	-	CASSYSHVGTDTQYF	TGTGCCAGCAGTTACTCTCATGTTGGCACAGATACGCAGTATTTT
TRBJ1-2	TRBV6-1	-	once	CASSEGGRFGYTF	TGTGCCAGCAGTGAAGGGGGCAGGTTCGGCTACACCTTC
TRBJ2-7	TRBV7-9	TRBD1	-	CASSLAWGQGPYEQYF	TGTGCCAGCAGCTTGGCGTGGGGACAGGGGCCCTACGAGCAGTACTTC
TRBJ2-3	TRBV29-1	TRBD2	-	CSVGLAGNTDTQYF	TGCAGCGTTGGACTAGCGGGCAACACAGATACGCAGTATTTT
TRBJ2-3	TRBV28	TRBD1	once	CASSSDRGPITDTQYF	TGTGCCAGCAGTTCGGACAGGGGCCCCATCACAGATACGCAGTATTTT
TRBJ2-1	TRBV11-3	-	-	CASSLAAGNEQFF	TGTGCCAGCAGCTTAGCTGCAGGCAATGAGCAGTTCTTC
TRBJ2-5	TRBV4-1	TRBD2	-	CASSQLGGSVLETQYF	TGCGCCAGCAGCCAATTGGGGGGGAGCGTTCTGGAGACCCAGTACTTC
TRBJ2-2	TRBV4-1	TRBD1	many	CASSRDRSNTGELFF	TGCGCCAGCAGCCGGGACAGATCGAACACCGGGGAGCTGTTTTTT
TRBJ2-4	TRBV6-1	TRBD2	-	CASSEGLAGVNIQYF	TGTGCCAGCAGTGAAGGGTTAGCGGGAGTAAACATTCAGTACTTC
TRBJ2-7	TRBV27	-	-	CASSFGRQFEQYF	TGTGCCAGCAGTTTTGGCCGCCAGTTCGAGCAGTACTTC
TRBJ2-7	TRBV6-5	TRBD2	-	CASMRTSGAYEQYF	TGTGCCAGCATGAGGACTAGCGGGGCCTACGAGCAGTACTTC
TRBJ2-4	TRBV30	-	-	CAWNPGGRAKNIQYF	TGTGCCTGGAATCCTGGGGGGAGAGCCAAAAACATTCAGTACTTC
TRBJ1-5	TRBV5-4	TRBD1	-	CASSFPGQDNSNQPQHF	TGTGCCAGCAGCTTTCCGGGACAGGATAATAGCAATCAGCCCCAGCATTTT
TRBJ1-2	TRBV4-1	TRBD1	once	CASSHTGTGGSRGYGYTF	TGCGCCAGCAGCCATACCGGGACAGGGGGCTCTCGGGGCTATGGCTACACCTTC
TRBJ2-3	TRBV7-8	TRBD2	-	CASSESPGGSSGRTDTQYF	TGTGCCAGCAGCGAATCGCCGGGGGGTTCCAGCGGACGCACAGATACGCAGTATTTT
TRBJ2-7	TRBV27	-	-	CASSQQTGSYEQYF	TGTGCCAGCAGTCAGCAAACAGGCTCCTACGAGCAGTACTTC
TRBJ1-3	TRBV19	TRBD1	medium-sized	CASKGQAVLSGNTIYF	TGTGCCAGTAAGGGACAGGCGGTCCTCTCTGGAAACACCATATATTTT
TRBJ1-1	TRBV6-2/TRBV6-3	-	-	CASSYPLGRYIVEAFF	TGTGCCAGCAGTTACCCACTGGGCCGGTATATTGTTGAAGCTTTCTTT
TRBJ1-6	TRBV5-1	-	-	CASSWGARGGSPLHF	TGCGCCAGCAGCTGGGGGGCCCGGGGGGGGTCACCCCTCCACTTT
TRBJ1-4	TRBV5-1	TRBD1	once	CASSLGQGARNEKLFF	TGCGCCAGCAGCTTGGGTCAGGGGGCTCGTAATGAAAAACTGTTTTTT
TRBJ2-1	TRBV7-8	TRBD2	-	CASSLGFSGLAGRNEQFF	TGTGCCAGCAGCTTAGGCTTCTCGGGACTAGCGGGGCGCAATGAGCAGTTCTTC
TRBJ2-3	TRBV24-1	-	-	CATSDPTHGGRTDTQYF	TGTGCCACCAGTGATCCCACCCACGGCGGGCGGACAGATACGCAGTATTTT
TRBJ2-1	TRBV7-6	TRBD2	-	CASSLDGGSSYNEQFF	TGTGCCAGCAGCTTAGATGGCGGGAGCTCCTACAATGAGCAGTTCTTC
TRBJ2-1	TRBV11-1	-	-	CASSFEAEFAYNEQFF	TGTGCCAGCAGCTTTGAGGCCGAGTTTGCCTACAATGAGCAGTTCTTC
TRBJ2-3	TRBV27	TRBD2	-	CASSRTSARGRGDTQYF	TGTGCCAGCAGTAGAACTAGCGCGAGGGGACGGGGAGATACGCAGTATTTT
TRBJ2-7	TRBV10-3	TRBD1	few	CATLAGTGGLEQYF	TGTGCCACCCTCGCCGGGACAGGGGGCCTCGAGCAGTACTTC
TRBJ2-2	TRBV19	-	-	CASSKNADTGELFF	TGTGCCAGTAGCAAAAATGCGGACACCGGGGAGCTGTTTTTT
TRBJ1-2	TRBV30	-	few	CAWNPLGNYGYTF	TGTGCCTGGAACCCCCTGGGCAACTATGGCTACACCTTC
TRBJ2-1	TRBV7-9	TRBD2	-	CASSFPGTSGTRQFF	TGTGCCAGCAGCTTCCCCGGGACTAGCGGGACCCGGCAGTTCTTC
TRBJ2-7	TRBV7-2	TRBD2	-	CASSLPLAGSSYEQYF	TGTGCCAGCAGCTTGCCCTTAGCGGGTAGCTCCTACGAGCAGTACTTC
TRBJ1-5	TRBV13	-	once	CASSLGLDRGQPQHF	TGTGCCAGCAGCTTAGGCTTGGACAGAGGGCAGCCCCAGCATTTT
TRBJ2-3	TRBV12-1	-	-	CASSFCKGKSTDTQYF	TGTGCCAGCAGCTTTTGCAAGGGGAAGAGCACAGATACGCAGTATTTT
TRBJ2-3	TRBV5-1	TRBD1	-	CASSFRQGRRTDTQYF	TGCGCCAGCAGCTTCCGACAGGGGAGGAGGACAGATACGCAGTATTTT
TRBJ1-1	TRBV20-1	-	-	CSASGVMNTEAFF	TGCAGTGCTAGTGGCGTAATGAACACTGAAGCTTTCTTT
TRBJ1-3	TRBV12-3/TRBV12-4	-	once	CASSRGDTIYF	TGTGCCAGCAGTCGGGGGGACACCATATATTTT
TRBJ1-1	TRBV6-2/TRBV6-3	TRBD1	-	CASSYSRTGTNTEAFF	TGTGCCAGCAGTTACAGCCGGACAGGGACAAACACTGAAGCTTTCTTT
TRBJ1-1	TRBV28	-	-	CASSLGGGAGEAFF	TGTGCCAGCAGTTTAGGTGGGGGGGCCGGGGAGGCTTTCTTT
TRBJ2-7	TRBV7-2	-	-	CASSLAGPPYEQYF	TGTGCCAGCAGCTTAGCGGGGCCCCCCTACGAGCAGTACTTC
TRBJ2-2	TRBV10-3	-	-	CAIGERTGELFF	TGTGCAATCGGTGAGCGGACCGGGGAGCTGTTTTTT
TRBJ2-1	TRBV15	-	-	CATSRDLGRGEEQFF	TGTGCCACCAGCAGAGATCTGGGGAGGGGGGAGGAGCAGTTCTTC
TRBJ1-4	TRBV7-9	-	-	CASSSEAPRREKLFF	TGTGCCAGCAGCTCCGAGGCCCCCCGACGGGAAAAACTGTTTTTT
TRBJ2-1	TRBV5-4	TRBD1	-	CASSSTRGSINEQFF	TGTGCCAGCAGCTCCACCAGGGGGAGTATAAATGAGCAGTTCTTC
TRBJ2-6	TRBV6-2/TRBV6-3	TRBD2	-	CASSNPGTTLSGANVLTF	TGTGCCAGCAGTAACCCCGGGACTACACTCTCTGGGGCCAACGTCCTGACTTTC